This T cell receptor beta chain was found in a study of breast tumors, draining lymph nodes, adjacent tissues. This clonotype came up many times. This CDR3 contains 16 residues. V was trimmed by 7 bases and J by 0 bases, leaving 18 bases between them. The V gene's germline CDR1 is SGHTA and CDR2 FQGNSA. TCRdb recomputed calls from the multiplex PCR reads with MiXCR, one row per CDR3 protein. The table includes 55,000 to 75,000 distinct CDR3 sequences, approximately 47% detected once. The rearrangement uses TRBV7-2 and TRBJ2-5; D is ambiguous. The receptor's source is a female donor with breast cancer. Some clones in this sample may be carry-over from other donors' samples. Sequences were obtained from breast tumor tissue. CDR3 residues: CASTQSGWGYQETQYF. The CDR3 DNA sequence: TGTGCCAGCACCCAGAGTGGATGGGGATACCAAGAGACCCAGTACTTC.